The 32 T cell receptor beta chains below were found in one sample sequenced in a study of control samples from healthy donors and cancer patients. Using immunoSEQ multiplex PCR, the repertoire was profiled, and TCRdb retains in-frame clones only, with some absent. The top ten clones hold roughly 13% of a sample with 80,000 to 100,000 clones, almost 90% of them seen once. Sample: blood. The receptors originated from a man aged 30 to 45 in good health.

This chain joins TRBV5-1 and TRBJ2-3, with TRBD1 as a possible D gene (6 bases). Germline assignment: CDR1 SGHRS and CDR2 YFSETQ. V was clipped by 0 bases and J by 7 bases, with 12 bases between them. The CDR3 sequence is 14 residues long. As DNA, the CDR3 is TGCGCCAGCAGCTTGGAGGGCCAGGGGTATACGCAGTATTTT. Translating gives CASSLEGQGYTQYF.

This clone was seen a single time. V and J are TRBV18 and TRBJ2-1; 7 nucleotides align to TRBD2. V shed 3 bases and J 3 bases; nucleotides not matched to a gene: 2. Germline lookup yields CDR1 KGHSH and CDR2 LQKENI. CDR3 length: 14 residues. In DNA, the CDR3 is TGTGCCAGCTCACCGCCTAGCGGCTACAATGAGCAGTTCTTC. Translated, it gives CASSPPSGYNEQFF.

The chain carries TRBV11-3 and TRBJ2-1; the match to TRBD2 covers 8 bases. Germline V lookup: CDR1 SGHNT, CDR2 YENEEA. J gave up 7 bases and V 5 bases, and 7 bases lay outside the gene matches. The CDR3 extends over 14 amino acids. CDR3 nucleotides: TGTGCCAGCAGCCGGACTAGCCTTGTTAATGAGCAGTTCTTC. Residues: CASSRTSLVNEQFF. The full variable domain, its missing parts supplied by reference TRBV11-3 and TRBJ2-1, is EAGVVQSPRYKIIEKKQPVAFWCNPISGHNTLYWYLQNLGQGPELLIRYENEEAVDDSQLPKDRFSAERLKGVDSTLKIQPAELGDSAVYLCASSRTSLVNEQFFGPGTRLTVL.

This rearrangement joins TRBV19 to TRBJ1-2; D might be TRBD1 (5 bases). CDR1 and CDR2 from the germline V gene are LNHDA and SQIVND (reference sequence). CDR3 length: 14 residues. V was trimmed by 6 bases and J by 5 bases, leaving 16 bases between them. DNA for the CDR3: TGTGCCAGTAGATCCCAGGGTCAGGCTTATGGCTACACCTTC. This gives the protein CASRSQGQAYGYTF.

The chain uses TRBV6-5 and TRBJ2-2; 8 nucleotides match TRBD1. Germline V gene data show CDR1 as MNHEY and CDR2 as SVGAGI. The CDR3 length is 15 residues. V lost 7 bases to trimming and J lost 1 base; unmatched junction nucleotides: 5. This CDR3 reads CASIPGTGNTGELFF. In nucleotides, the CDR3 is TGTGCCAGCATTCCCGGGACAGGGAACACCGGGGAGCTGTTTTTT.

This chain uses TRBV5-1 with TRBJ2-7; D call uncertain. CDR3 length: 13 amino acids. V was trimmed by 0 bases and J by 4 bases, leaving 8 bases between them. Germline V gene data show CDR1 as SGHRS and CDR2 as YFSETQ. The CDR3 loop is CASSLASGYEQYF. The CDR3 nucleotides read TGCGCCAGCAGCTTGGCGTCCGGGTACGAGCAGTACTTC.

Here the CDR3 reads CASSRGGGRRNSLFF. Written as DNA, the CDR3 is TGTGCCAGCAGCAGAGGCGGGGGGCGCAGAAATAGCCTGTTCTTC. This rearrangement joins TRBV11-3 to TRBJ2-1; the match to TRBD2 covers 8 bases. CDR1 and CDR2 from the germline V gene are SGHNT and YENEEA. The CDR3 is 15 amino acids. The V gene end was trimmed by 5 bases and the J gene end by 15 bases; junction bases not matched to a gene: 18.

This clone was observed once. The gene calls are TRBV24-1 and TRBJ2-2; the match to TRBD2 covers 8 bases. J was trimmed by 1 base and V by 4 bases; bases with no gene match: 7. CDR1 KGHDR and CDR2 SFDVKD come from the germline V gene. The CDR3 length is 17 residues. CDR3 sequence reads: CATSELAGGVNTGELFF. The DNA for the CDR3 is TGTGCCACCAGTGAACTGGCGGGAGGAGTGAACACCGGGGAGCTGTTTTTT.

The V call is TRBV19, the J call TRBJ1-1; no clear D gene. This CDR3 has 15 amino acids. Germline assignment: CDR1 LNHDA and CDR2 SQIVND (reference sequence). V lost 3 bases and J lost 10, with 21 bases in between. DNA for the CDR3: TGTGCCAGTAGTATCCACAAAACCCCTGGGTTAGGAGCTTTCTTT. Protein sequence: CASSIHKTPGLGAFF.

The chain has TRBV28 and TRBJ2-5; no reliable D call. In germline, CDR1 is MDHEN, CDR2 SYDVKM. The CDR3 runs to 13 residues. Between the trimmed V and J ends, which lost 4 bases and 2 bases, there was a span of 8 bases. The CDR3 region has the DNA TGTGCCAGCAGTTCCTACGTGCAAGAGACCCAGTACTTC. It translates to CASSSYVQETQYF.

This clone was counted once. The chain has TRBV24-1 and TRBJ2-7; no clear D. V lost 8 bases and J lost 0, with 25 bases in between. The CDR3 covers 18 residues. The germline V gene has CDR1 KGHDR and CDR2 SFDVKD. The CDR3 region has the DNA TGTGCCACCAACCTACCCAGACACGAAAGCTATTTCTCCTACGAGCAGTACTTC. Amino acid sequence: CATNLPRHESYFSYEQYF.

V is TRBV7-2 and J is TRBJ1-1; 9 bases line up with TRBD1. With V trimmed by 1 base and J by 0 bases, 3 bases remained unmatched. Per germline, CDR1 SGHTA and CDR2 FQGNSA. CDR3 length: 16 residues. CDR3 region: CASSLVHRGLNTEAFF. The DNA of the CDR3 is TGTGCCAGCAGCTTAGTTCACAGGGGGCTGAACACTGAAGCTTTCTTT.

The rearrangement links TRBV6-2 or TRBV6-3 to TRBJ2-7; 9 nucleotides agree with TRBD1. V was pared by 4 bases and J by 2 bases, with 9 bases of the junction left unmatched. The V gene's germline CDR1 is MNHEY and CDR2 SVGEGT. The length of the CDR3 is 16 residues. The CDR3 DNA sequence: TGTGCCAGCAGTTCTCAGCCGGGACAGGGAGCCTACGAGCAGTACTTC. The encoded protein is CASSSQPGQGAYEQYF.

The chain employs TRBV30 and TRBJ1-4, with no clear D. The CDR3 has 14 amino acids. Trimming removed 2 bases from V and 5 bases from J, with 12 bases in between. CDR1 and CDR2 (germline): GTSNPN, SVGIG (reference sequence). The chain's CDR3 is CAWSPRPGNEKLFF. The CDR3 nucleotides are TGTGCCTGGAGTCCAAGGCCGGGGAATGAAAAACTGTTTTTT.

The chain carries TRBV6-5 and TRBJ1-5, with D tentatively TRBD1 (5 bases). The CDR3 totals 14 residues. Deletions cut 6 bases from V and 0 bases from J, with 9 bases between. Germline CDR1 is MNHEY and CDR2 is SVGAGI. CDR3 loop: CASRSGHSNQPQHF. Written as DNA, the CDR3 is TGTGCCAGCAGGTCAGGACATAGCAATCAGCCCCAGCATTTT.

The gene calls are TRBV7-9 and TRBJ2-1, with 14 bases lining up with TRBD2. The germline V gene has CDR1 SEHNR and CDR2 FQNEAQ (reference sequence). This CDR3 has 18 amino acids. J lost 3 bases, V lost 6 bases, and 10 bases had no gene match. The chain's CDR3 is CASSYGLAGGSYYNEQFF. CDR3 nucleotides: TGTGCCAGCAGTTACGGACTAGCGGGGGGAAGCTACTACAATGAGCAGTTCTTC. Full variable domain (rest looked up from reference TRBV7-9 and TRBJ2-1): DTGVSQNPRHKITKRGQNVTFRCDPISEHNRLYWYRQTLGQGPEFLTYFQNEAQLEKSRLLSDRFSAERPKGSFSTLEIQRTEQGDSAMYLCASSYGLAGGSYYNEQFFGPGTRLTVL.

The genes are TRBV5-5 and TRBJ1-3; 7 nucleotides agree with TRBD1. V lost 0 bases, J lost 3 bases, and 3 bases stayed unmatched. This CDR3 comprises 15 residues. Germline V gene lookup returns CDR1 SGHKS and CDR2 YYEKEE (reference sequence). The CDR3 here is CASSLGTGFGNTIYF. The CDR3 DNA reads as TGTGCCAGCAGCTTGGGGACAGGTTTTGGAAACACCATATATTTT.

V is TRBV5-1 and J is TRBJ2-7; no clear D gene. In germline, CDR1 is SGHRS, CDR2 YFSETQ. Trimming left V 2 bases short and J 0 bases short, with 12 bases between. The CDR3 runs to 15 residues. CDR3 in amino acids: CASSFLADPSYEQYF. CDR3 DNA: TGCGCCAGCAGCTTCTTGGCGGACCCCTCCTACGAGCAGTACTTC.

CDR3 residues: CASSKGSGTGGDTQYF. For the CDR3, the DNA is TGTGCCAGCAGCAAAGGGTCCGGGACGGGGGGAGATACGCAGTATTTT. The chain carries TRBV21-1 and TRBJ2-3; the D call TRBD2 from the table was never checked on the DNA. TRBV21-1 is reported as a pseudogene. The CDR3 is 16 residues long.

The genes are TRBV5-4 and TRBJ2-7, with TRBD2 as a possible D gene (7 bases). The CDR3 loop spans 16 amino acids. Germline CDR1 is SGHNT and CDR2 is YYREEE (reference sequence). Trimming left V 0 bases short and J 0 bases short, with 13 bases between. The CDR3 here is CASSLDSGTSSYEQYF. The DNA for the CDR3 is TGTGCCAGCAGCTTGGACAGCGGGACAAGCTCCTACGAGCAGTACTTC.

The gene calls are TRBV5-1 and TRBJ1-2; 7 nucleotides agree with TRBD1. CDR3 length: 16 residues. The J segment lost 4 bases and the V segment lost 2 bases, leaving 11 bases of the junction unmatched. CDR1 is SGHRS and CDR2 is YFSETQ in the germline V gene. Written as DNA, the CDR3 is TGCGCCAGCAGCTTTGGCACAACAGGGGAAGGCTATGGCTACACCTTC. As protein: CASSFGTTGEGYGYTF.

This clone was seen just once. This chain links TRBV24-1 with TRBJ2-5, with 7 bases identical to TRBD1. The ends lost 2 bases at V and 1 base at J; junction bases unmatched: 15. This CDR3 contains 19 residues. Germline assignment: CDR1 KGHDR and CDR2 SFDVKD. CDR3 DNA sequence: TGTGCCACCAGTGATTGGAGACAGGGAAACATGGCGTCCCAAGAGACCCAGTACTTC. Protein: CATSDWRQGNMASQETQYF.

V and J are TRBV24-1 and TRBJ1-2, with D possibly TRBD1 on 5 matching bases. Germline V gene sequence: CDR1 KGHDR, CDR2 SFDVKD. The ends were cut back, 4 bases at V and 8 bases at J, with 10 bases in the middle. The CDR3 spans 12 residues. For the CDR3, the DNA is TGTGCCACCAGTGACGGCCAGGGCGGCTACACCTTC. Residues: CATSDGQGGYTF.

The chain couples TRBV7-3 to TRBJ2-7, with 7 bases aligning to TRBD2. Germline V lookup: CDR1 SGHTA, CDR2 FQGTGA. The CDR3 extends over 15 amino acids. V dropped 5 bases and J dropped 6; count of bases not matched to a gene: 13. As DNA, the CDR3 is TGTGCCAGCAGCCCAACGCCTTGGACGGGGGGCGAGCAGTACTTC. This translates into CASSPTPWTGGEQYF.

The V and J genes are TRBV10-3 and TRBJ2-7; D is perhaps TRBD2 (5 bases). Trimming took 0 bases from V and 5 from J, leaving 14 bases between them. CDR1 is ENHRY and CDR2 is SYGVKD in the germline V gene. This CDR3 spans 15 amino acids. CDR3 nucleotides: TGTGCCATCAGTGAGTCTCGACCGGGGAGCAACGAGCAGTACTTC. This encodes CAISESRPGSNEQYF.

This rearrangement joins TRBV19 to TRBJ2-3, with 8 bases identical to TRBD2. Trimming took 7 bases from V and 0 from J; bases not matched to a gene: 9. The CDR3 runs to 16 residues. CDR1 and CDR2 (germline): LNHDA, SQIVND (reference sequence). The CDR3 is CASTFGAGASTDTQYF. CDR3 coding DNA: TGTGCCAGTACATTTGGAGCGGGAGCTAGCACAGATACGCAGTATTTT.

The genes are TRBV3-1 (or the pseudogene TRBV3-2) and TRBJ1-6, with D unclear. V gave up 0 bases and J gave up 11 bases, with 14 bases separating them. The germline gives CDR1 LGHDT, CDR2 YNNKEL (reference sequence). The CDR3 spans 15 residues. In DNA, the CDR3 is TGTGCCAGCAGCCAAGAGGGAGGGTTCGGAACACCCCTCCACTTT. Protein: CASSQEGGFGTPLHF.

The chain links TRBV25-1 to TRBJ2-1; TRBD2 matches at 10 bases. The ends lost 7 bases at V and 2 bases at J; junction bases unmatched: 14. Germline values: CDR1 MGHDK, CDR2 SYGVNS. The CDR3 consists of 18 residues. The CDR3, as DNA: TGTGCCAGCATTGGGACTAGCGATCGGGAGGTGGCCTACAATGAGCAGTTCTTC. It specifies CASIGTSDREVAYNEQFF.

This CDR3 is CASSGGTRNEQFF. In nucleotides, the CDR3 is TGTGCCAGCAGCGGCGGGACTCGCAATGAGCAGTTCTTC. The J gene is TRBJ2-1, the V gene TRBV9, with D tentatively TRBD2 (6 bases). Germline CDR1 SGDLS, CDR2 YYNGEE. V was clipped by 3 bases and J by 6 bases, with 10 bases between them. The CDR3 length is 13 residues.

This clone came up once. The chain links TRBV7-2 to TRBJ1-2, with D hard to call. Germline loops: CDR1 SGHTA, CDR2 FQGNSA. The CDR3 contains 17 residues. Trimming stripped 3 bases from V and 0 bases from J, with 17 bases between. Written as DNA, the CDR3 is TGTGCCAGCAGCTTTGTTAGGTCGGCGGGAGCTAACTATGGCTACACCTTC. Residues: CASSFVRSAGANYGYTF.

The J gene is TRBJ2-2, the V gene TRBV5-1; TRBD2 agrees at 9 bases. The CDR3 has 16 residues. With V trimmed by 2 bases and J by 2 bases, 4 bases remained unmatched. Germline values: CDR1 SGHRS, CDR2 YFSETQ. This CDR3 is CASSFLSGSNTGELFF. The CDR3 region has the DNA TGCGCCAGCAGCTTTCTTAGCGGGAGTAACACCGGGGAGCTGTTTTTT. The whole variable domain, filled in from reference TRBV5-1 and TRBJ2-2, reads KAGVTQTPRYLIKTRGQQVTLSCSPISGHRSVSWYQQTPGQGLQFLFEYFSETQRNKGNFPGRFSGRQFSNSRSEMNVSTLELGDSALYLCASSFLSGSNTGELFFGEGSRLTVL.

This chain joins TRBV4-3 and TRBJ1-1; 11 bases match TRBD1. The CDR3 has 18 amino acids. The V gene's germline CDR1 is LGHNA and CDR2 YSLEER. V dropped 4 bases and J dropped 6; count of bases not matched to a gene: 16. The CDR3 nucleotides read TGCGCCAGCAGCCGCACGGCCGGGGACAGGGGGGGTAGAGCTGAAGCTTTCTTT. This sequence encodes CASSRTAGDRGGRAEAFF.